What follows are 18 T cell receptor beta chains derived from one specimen sequenced in a study of shared clonotypes between healthy human individuals. Method: immunoSEQ multiplex PCR; TCRdb's copy keeps in-frame clones and lacks some. The table lists roughly 2.5 million clones, approximately 94% of them singletons. Sequenced sample: naive CD4+ T cells sorted from blood. Noted subset: CD45RA+ positively selected. The receptors here all came from a man younger than 35 in good health.

This rearrangement joins TRBV7-4 to TRBJ2-3; a possible D gene is TRBD1 (7 bases). Trimming removed 2 bases from V and 0 bases from J, with 33 bases in between. The germline CDR1 and CDR2 sequences are SGHVT and SQSDAQ. This CDR3 spans 23 amino acids. The CDR3 spells CASSLFDREVSTRLLISTDTQYF. CDR3 in DNA: TGTGCCAGCAGCTTATTCGACAGGGAAGTATCGACTAGGCTATTAATAAGCACAGATACGCAGTATTTT.

The chain uses TRBV18 and TRBJ2-5; 10 nucleotides agree with TRBD1. Germline values: CDR1 KGHSH, CDR2 LQKENI. Trimming took 4 bases from V and 3 from J; bases not matched to a gene: 5. The CDR3 has 15 amino acids. For the CDR3, the DNA is TGTGCCAGCTCACTATCCGGGACAGGGGAAGAGACCCAGTACTTC. It yields the protein CASSLSGTGEETQYF.

The chain couples TRBV5-6 to TRBJ1-5; TRBD1 might be the D (5 bases). Germline assignment: CDR1 SGHDT and CDR2 YYEEEE. V dropped 4 bases and J dropped 1 base, with 18 bases sitting between them. The CDR3 loop spans 17 amino acids. CDR3 sequence (DNA): TGTGCCAGCAGCCGCCGAGTGACAGTCGGGAGCAATCAGCCCCAGCATTTT. Amino acid sequence: CASSRRVTVGSNQPQHF.

The genes are TRBV19 and TRBJ1-1, with D possibly matching TRBD1 (6 bases). Germline CDR1 LNHDA, CDR2 SQIVND (reference sequence). There are 15 residues in the CDR3. The germline V and J ends were trimmed by 2 bases and 5 bases, with 15 bases remaining between them. CDR3 amino acids: CASSINRVSWTEAFF. CDR3 coding DNA: TGTGCCAGTAGTATAAACAGGGTGTCTTGGACTGAAGCTTTCTTT.

The CDR3 loop is CASSLGQGMTYEQYF. The CDR3 nucleotides read TGTGCCAGCAGCCTGGGACAGGGGATGACCTACGAGCAGTACTTC. The genes are TRBV7-2 and TRBJ2-7, with 10 bases identical to TRBD1. V was pared by 5 bases and J by 2 bases, with 6 bases of the junction left unmatched. The length of the CDR3 is 15 residues. Per the germline V gene, CDR1 is SGHTA and CDR2 is FQGNSA.

This sequence joins TRBV6-5 and TRBJ2-5, with a tentative D call TRBD2 (6 bases). The CDR3 runs 15 residues. The V and J ends lost 3 bases and 2 bases respectively, with 13 bases between them. Germline V gene lookup returns CDR1 MNHEY and CDR2 SVGAGI. CDR3 nucleotide sequence: TGTGCCAGCAGTTATGGTAGCGGCCTTCAAGAGACCCAGTACTTC. It codes for CASSYGSGLQETQYF.

CDR3 sequence: CASGPGGYNEQFF. The CDR3 DNA is TGTGCCAGTGGCCCTGGGGGGTACAATGAGCAGTTCTTC. The V gene is TRBV5-4, the J gene TRBJ2-1, with D perhaps matching TRBD2 (6 bases). The length of the CDR3 is 13 residues. Germline CDR1 SGHNT, CDR2 YYREEE (reference sequence). With 8 bases removed from V and 4 bases from J, the gap between germline ends came to 13 bases.

The sample holds a few counts of this clone. This chain links TRBV2 with TRBJ1-5, with unresolved D. Per the germline V gene, CDR1 is SNHLY and CDR2 is FYNNEI. V dropped 2 bases and J dropped 11 bases, with 7 bases sitting between them. The CDR3 sequence is 11 residues long. CDR3 nucleotides: TGTGCCAGCAGTGAAAGCCGGACCCAGCATTTT. Its translation: CASSESRTQHF.

V and J are TRBV30 and TRBJ1-3; D gene ambiguous. This CDR3 is 14 amino acids long. Germline CDR1 and CDR2: GTSNPN and SVGIG (reference sequence). The germline V and J ends were trimmed by 0 bases and 6 bases, with 12 bases remaining between them. The CDR3: CAWSVAGSANTIYF. The CDR3 bases are TGTGCCTGGAGTGTAGCGGGGTCGGCAAACACCATATATTTT.

The chain recombines TRBV5-4 with TRBJ2-2; a possible D gene is TRBD2 (5 bases). This CDR3 has 15 residues. Trimming cost V 3 bases and J 4 bases, with 13 bases left between them. Germline V lookup: CDR1 SGHNT, CDR2 YYREEE (reference sequence). In nucleotides, the CDR3 is TGTGCCAGCAGCTGGGCCAGTGGGAGCACCGGGGAGCTGTTTTTT. This codes for CASSWASGSTGELFF.

This chain connects TRBV9 to TRBJ1-2, with 7 bases aligning to TRBD1. Germline CDR1 and CDR2: SGDLS and YYNGEE. Losses at the gene ends were 3 bases for V and 2 bases for J; bases not matched to a gene: 7. The CDR3 is made up of 15 amino acids. The CDR3: CASSALAGGNYGYTF. CDR3 sequence (DNA): TGTGCCAGCAGCGCCCTAGCAGGGGGAAACTATGGCTACACCTTC.

CDR3 in DNA: TGTGCCTGCGGGAGGGGGGCTAACTATGGCTACACCTTC. This codes for CACGRGANYGYTF. The chain has TRBV30 and TRBJ1-2; D is possibly TRBD1 (6 bases). The length of the CDR3 is 13 residues. Trimming took 6 bases from V and 0 from J, leaving 11 bases between them. Germline V CDR1 and CDR2: GTSNPN, SVGIG (reference sequence).

This clone was picked up one time. The chain combines TRBV11-2 with TRBJ2-1, with D uncertain. CDR1 is SGHAT and CDR2 is FQNNGV in the germline V gene. V was clipped by 3 bases and J by 7 bases, with 13 bases between them. The CDR3 extends over 14 amino acids. CDR3 coding DNA: TGTGCCAGCAGCTTCACCGGCGATCCTAATGAGCAGTTCTTC. The encoded protein is CASSFTGDPNEQFF. Full variable domain (rest looked up from reference TRBV11-2 and TRBJ2-1): EAGVAQSPRYKIIEKRQSVAFWCNPISGHATLYWYQQILGQGPKLLIQFQNNGVVDDSQLPKDRFSAERLKGVDSTLKIQPAKLEDSAVYLCASSFTGDPNEQFFGPGTRLTVL.

This chain links TRBV5-1 with TRBJ1-1; D is perhaps TRBD1 (6 bases). Trimming stripped 0 bases from V and 6 bases from J, with 15 bases between. CDR1 and CDR2 (germline): SGHRS, YFSETQ. This CDR3 has 15 amino acids. In DNA form, the CDR3 reads TGCGCCAGCAGCTTGGGGATACAGGGAGGGGCTGAAGCTTTCTTT. Residues: CASSLGIQGGAEAFF.

V gene TRBV5-1 combines with J gene TRBJ2-3; the D is unclear. The CDR3 is 13 residues long. V was shortened by 4 bases and J by 6 bases, with 12 bases between the two germline ends. Germline V lookup: CDR1 SGHRS, CDR2 YFSETQ. The CDR3 loop reads CASSHLGADTQYF. In DNA, the CDR3 is TGCGCCAGCAGCCACCTAGGCGCGGATACGCAGTATTTT.

The chain links TRBV19 to TRBJ1-5; perhaps TRBD1 as D (6 bases). CDR1 and CDR2 (germline): LNHDA, SQIVND (reference sequence). The CDR3 totals 15 residues. V was shortened by 0 bases and J by 7 bases, with 13 bases between the two germline ends. Here the CDR3 reads CASSIEQGKGQPQHF. CDR3 nucleotides: TGTGCCAGTAGTATAGAACAGGGTAAGGGGCAGCCCCAGCATTTT.

The rearrangement joins TRBV19 to TRBJ2-1, with 8 nucleotides matching TRBD1. This CDR3 region has 14 residues. CDR1 LNHDA and CDR2 SQIVND come from the germline V gene (reference sequence). With 4 bases clipped from V and 3 bases from J, the junction kept 2 bases outside the gene matches. The CDR3 protein is CASSTGGIYNEQFF. CDR3 coding DNA: TGTGCCAGTAGTACAGGGGGCATCTACAATGAGCAGTTCTTC. The complete variable domain, with remaining parts taken from reference TRBV19 and TRBJ2-1, reads DGGITQSPKYLFRKEGQNVTLSCEQNLNHDAMYWYRQDPGQGLRLIYYSQIVNDFQKGDIAEGYSVSREKKESFPLTVTSAQKNPTAFYLCASSTGGIYNEQFFGPGTRLTVL.

This clone was observed a single time. This sequence joins TRBV9 and TRBJ1-3; the match to TRBD1 covers 7 bases. V lost 3 bases, J lost 4 bases, and 7 bases stayed unmatched. Germline CDR1 is SGDLS and CDR2 is YYNGEE. The CDR3 has 15 amino acids. CDR3 residues: CASSGIETGGNTIYF. CDR3 sequence (DNA): TGTGCCAGCAGCGGGATAGAGACAGGGGGAAACACCATATATTTT.